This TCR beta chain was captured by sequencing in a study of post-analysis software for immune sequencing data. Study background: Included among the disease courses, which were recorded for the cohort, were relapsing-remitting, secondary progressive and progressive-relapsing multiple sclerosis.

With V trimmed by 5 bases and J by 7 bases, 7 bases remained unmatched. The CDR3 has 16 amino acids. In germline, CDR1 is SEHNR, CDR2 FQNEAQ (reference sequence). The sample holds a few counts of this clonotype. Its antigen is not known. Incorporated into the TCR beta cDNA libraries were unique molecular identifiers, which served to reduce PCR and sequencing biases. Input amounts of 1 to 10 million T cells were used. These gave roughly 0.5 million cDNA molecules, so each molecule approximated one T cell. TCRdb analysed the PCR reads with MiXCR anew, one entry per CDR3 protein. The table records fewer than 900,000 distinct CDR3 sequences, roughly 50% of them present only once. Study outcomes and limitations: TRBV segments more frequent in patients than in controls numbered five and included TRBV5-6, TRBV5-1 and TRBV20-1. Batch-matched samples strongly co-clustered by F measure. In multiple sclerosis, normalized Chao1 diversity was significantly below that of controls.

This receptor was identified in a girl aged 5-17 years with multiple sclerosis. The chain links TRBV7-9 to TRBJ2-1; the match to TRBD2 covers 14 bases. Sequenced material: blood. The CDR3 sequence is CASSPGTSGSQNEQFF. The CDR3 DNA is TGTGCCAGCAGCCCTGGGACTAGCGGGAGTCAGAATGAGCAGTTCTTC.